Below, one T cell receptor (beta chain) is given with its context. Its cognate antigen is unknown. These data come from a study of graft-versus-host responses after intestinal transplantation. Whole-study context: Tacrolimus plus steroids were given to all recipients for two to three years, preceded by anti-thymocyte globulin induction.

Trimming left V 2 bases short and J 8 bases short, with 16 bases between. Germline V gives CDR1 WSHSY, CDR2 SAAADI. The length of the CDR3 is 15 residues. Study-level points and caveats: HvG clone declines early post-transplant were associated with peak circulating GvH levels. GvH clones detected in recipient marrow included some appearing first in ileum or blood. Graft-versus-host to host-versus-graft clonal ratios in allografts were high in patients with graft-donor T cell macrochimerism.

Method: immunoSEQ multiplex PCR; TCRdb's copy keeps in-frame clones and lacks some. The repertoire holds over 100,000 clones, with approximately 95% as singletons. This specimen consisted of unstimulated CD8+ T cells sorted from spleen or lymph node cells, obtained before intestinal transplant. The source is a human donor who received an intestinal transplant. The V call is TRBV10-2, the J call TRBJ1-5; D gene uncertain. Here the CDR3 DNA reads TGCGCCAGCAGTGAGCTGGGCCGGGGAGTGAAGCCCCAGCATTTT. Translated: CASSELGRGVKPQHF.